A single sample is the source of the 31 T cell receptor beta chains below, sequenced in a study of cytomegalovirus exposure and HLA in healthy donors. With 60 Vbeta and 13 Jbeta primers, the PCR was carried out. The assay was immunoSEQ multiplex PCR, and TCRdb's table has in-frame clones only and misses some. The sample holds about 140,000 clones, about three quarters seen once. The specimen was PBMCs. These TCRs come from a man aged 40-50 years in good health and CMV-seronegative.

A note on this clone: The junction and the germline gene differ at one end; a read error may be behind it. The chain has TRBV5-1 and TRBJ2-1, with 8 bases matching TRBD2. The CDR3 is made up of 16 amino acids. Per germline, CDR1 SGHRS and CDR2 YFSETQ. CDR3 amino acids: CASSLELAGYYDEQFF. The CDR3 region has the DNA TGCGCCAGCAGCTTGGAGTTAGCGGGATACTACGATGAGCAGTTCTTC.

The J gene is TRBJ2-5, the V gene TRBV7-6; 8 bases fit TRBD2. Germline trimming cut 4 bases from V and 5 bases from J; bases unmatched to any gene: 15. There are 17 residues in the CDR3. The V gene's germline CDR1 is SGHVS and CDR2 FNYEAQ. CDR3 coding DNA: TGTGCCAGCAGCTCCCCGGTGGTAGCGGGAATTCGGGAGACCCAGTACTTC. This sequence encodes CASSSPVVAGIRETQYF.

The J gene is TRBJ1-1, the V gene TRBV6-5; possible D gene TRBD1, 5 bases. Germline V gives CDR1 MNHEY, CDR2 SVGAGI. The V end lost 6 bases, the J end lost 10 bases, and 18 bases lay between the germline ends. The CDR3 extends over 13 amino acids. CDR3 in amino acids: CASSPRSFQGAFF. CDR3 nucleotide sequence: TGTGCCAGCAGCCCTCGGTCCTTTCAGGGAGCTTTCTTT.

The chain carries TRBV6-6 and TRBJ2-5; 7 bases align to TRBD2. TRBJ2-7 matches the DNA end more closely, so the J call is doubtful. In germline, CDR1 is MNHNY, CDR2 SVGAGI (reference sequence). The CDR3 is 14 residues long. The CDR3 spells CASSYYRDYYEQYF. Written as DNA, the CDR3 is TGTGCCAGCAGTTACTACCGGGACTACTACGAGCAGTACTTC.

The chain joins TRBV30 to TRBJ2-5, with TRBD2 matching 8 bases. The DNA end lines up better with TRBJ2-7; the J call may be wrong. From germline, CDR1 is GTSNPN and CDR2 SVGIG (reference sequence). The CDR3 consists of 15 residues. Here the CDR3 DNA reads TGTGCCTGGAGTGCCGGGGGGGCCGGTCGGAACGAGCAGTACTTC. This encodes CAWSAGGAGRNEQYF.

As for this clone: Germline and junction disagree at one end, which may indicate a read error. V is TRBV7-2 and J is TRBJ2-5, with 10 nucleotides matching TRBD1. CDR3 length equals 15 residues. Germline CDR1 and CDR2: SGHTA and FQGNSA. CDR3 in amino acids: CASSPRQGAKEAQYF. In nucleotides, the CDR3 is TGTGCCAGCAGCCCCCGACAGGGGGCAAAAGAGGCCCAGTACTTC.

The sample holds a few counts of this clone. The chain links TRBV6-1 to TRBJ2-2; TRBD2 matches at 8 bases. The CDR3 spans 17 residues. Germline CDR1 reads MNHNS; CDR2 reads SASEGT. Trimming took 2 bases from V and 4 from J; bases not matched to a gene: 9. In nucleotides, the CDR3 is TGTGCCAGCAGTGAACCCCCGGGGGGGGCGGGCACCGGGGAGCTGTTTTTT. Protein product: CASSEPPGGAGTGELFF.

The rearrangement joins TRBV12-5 to TRBJ1-2; TRBD1 aligns across 9 bases. CDR1 is LGHNT and CDR2 is FRNRAP in the germline V gene. The J segment lost 1 base and the V segment lost 3 bases, leaving 6 bases of the junction unmatched. The CDR3 is 16 residues long. CDR3 sequence (DNA): TGTGCTAGTGGTTTAGTGGACAGGGGTGATAACTATGGCTACACCTTC. It encodes CASGLVDRGDNYGYTF.

Remarks on this clone: One end of the junction does not line up with germline, which may come from a read error. The J gene is TRBJ2-1, the V gene TRBV28; 9 bases are shared with TRBD2. Per the germline V gene, CDR1 is MDHEN and CDR2 is SYDVKM. The CDR3 runs to 16 residues. DNA for the CDR3: TGTGCCAGCAGTCGAACCTTGGCGGGGGGGCCTCACCCACCCCTCTTC. It translates to CASSRTLAGGPHPPLF.

This clone was seen a few times. V gene TRBV6-5 combines with J gene TRBJ2-7; perhaps TRBD2 as D (5 bases). The V end lost 0 bases, the J end lost 3 bases, and 12 bases lay between the germline ends. This CDR3 region has 15 residues. Germline assignment: CDR1 MNHEY and CDR2 SVGAGI. CDR3 region: CASSYSFEGSYEQYF. CDR3 nucleotide sequence: TGTGCCAGCAGTTACTCGTTCGAGGGTAGCTACGAGCAGTACTTC.

This clone was detected a few times. The rearrangement joins TRBV29-1 to TRBJ2-1; TRBD1 might be the D (5 bases). The germline CDR1 and CDR2 sequences are SQVTM and ANQGSEA. Between the trimmed V and J ends, which lost 8 bases and 4 bases, there was a span of 9 bases. The CDR3 contains 11 residues. The chain's CDR3 is CSSQGYNEQFF. CDR3 in DNA: TGCAGCTCGCAGGGTTACAATGAGCAGTTCTTC.

The chain employs TRBV28 and TRBJ1-5, with D unresolved. V was clipped by 5 bases and J by 0 bases, with 14 bases between them. CDR3 length: 16 residues. From germline, CDR1 is MDHEN and CDR2 SYDVKM. The CDR3 loop reads CASSINSYYSNQPQHF. CDR3 bases: TGTGCCAGCAGTATAAACAGCTATTATAGCAATCAGCCCCAGCATTTT.

This chain links TRBV30 with TRBJ1-3; D is perhaps TRBD1 (5 bases). The germline gives CDR1 GTSNPN, CDR2 SVGIG (reference sequence). CDR3 length: 15 amino acids. Trimming removed 0 bases at V and 4 bases at J, with 13 bases between. CDR3 sequence reads: CAWSVQEGPGNTIYF. The DNA of the CDR3 is TGTGCCTGGAGTGTACAGGAGGGGCCAGGAAACACCATATATTTT.

The chain carries TRBV16 and TRBJ1-4; D might be TRBD1 (5 bases). Germline V CDR1 and CDR2: KGHSY, FQNENV. V lost 0 bases and J 6 bases, leaving 11 bases between the germline ends. The CDR3 loop spans 15 amino acids. The CDR3 sequence is CASSQSSGEYEKLFF. For the CDR3, the DNA is TGTGCCAGCAGCCAATCCTCGGGGGAATATGAAAAACTGTTTTTT.

This chain joins TRBV19 and TRBJ1-1; 7 bases agree with TRBD1. V trimming: 5 bases; J trimming: 4 bases; junction bases outside the gene matches: 4. Germline CDR1 and CDR2: LNHDA and SQIVND (reference sequence). CDR3 length: 13 residues. CDR3: CASSPTGATEAFF. CDR3 nucleotides: TGTGCCAGTAGTCCAACAGGGGCCACTGAAGCTTTCTTT. The complete variable domain, with remaining parts taken from reference TRBV19 and TRBJ1-1, reads DGGITQSPKYLFRKEGQNVTLSCEQNLNHDAMYWYRQDPGQGLRLIYYSQIVNDFQKGDIAEGYSVSREKKESFPLTVTSAQKNPTAFYLCASSPTGATEAFFGQGTRLTVV.

The chain combines TRBV15 with TRBJ1-1; 7 bases match TRBD1. Germline values: CDR1 LNHNV, CDR2 YYDKDF (reference sequence). The CDR3 is 15 amino acids. V was pared by 0 bases and J by 7 bases, with 8 bases of the junction left unmatched. In DNA form, the CDR3 reads TGTGCCACCAGCAGAGATTCCAGGGGGGAGAGTGAAGCTTTCTTT. Residues: CATSRDSRGESEAFF.

The chain carries TRBV28 and TRBJ2-3; TRBD2 is a possible D gene (5 bases). Germline CDR1 is MDHEN and CDR2 is SYDVKM. The CDR3 has 16 amino acids. V was trimmed by 5 bases and J by 0 bases, leaving 15 bases between them. Here the CDR3 DNA reads TGTGCCAGCAGTCCCAGCGGAGCCCCTAGCACAGATACGCAGTATTTT. It encodes CASSPSGAPSTDTQYF.

This clone is medium-sized in the sample. The chain uses TRBV7-9 and TRBJ2-1; TRBD2 matches at 9 bases. Germline loops: CDR1 SEHNR, CDR2 FQNEAQ (reference sequence). This CDR3 is 16 amino acids long. V lost 6 bases to trimming and J lost 4 bases; unmatched junction nucleotides: 10. CDR3 in DNA: TGTGCCAGCAGGCCCCAAGAGCGGGGGGCTTACAATGAGCAGTTCTTC. It codes for CASRPQERGAYNEQFF. Full variable domain (remainder filled in from reference TRBV7-9 and TRBJ2-1): DTGVSQNPRHKITKRGQNVTFRCDPISEHNRLYWYRQTLGQGPEFLTYFQNEAQLEKSRLLSDRFSAERPKGSFSTLEIQRTEQGDSAMYLCASRPQERGAYNEQFFGPGTRLTVL.

This rearrangement joins TRBV28 to TRBJ1-1; 7 positions agree with TRBD1. The CDR3 has 15 residues. The V gene's germline CDR1 is MDHEN and CDR2 SYDVKM. J lost 0 bases, V lost 6 bases, and 7 bases had no gene match. CDR3: CASSPGGRVNTEAFF. DNA for the CDR3: TGTGCCAGCAGCCCAGGGGGGCGGGTGAACACTGAAGCTTTCTTT.

This sequence joins TRBV27 and TRBJ2-1; 9 positions agree with TRBD1. There are 11 residues in the CDR3. The germline V gene encodes CDR1 MNHEY and CDR2 SMNVEV (reference sequence). With 3 bases clipped from V and 14 bases from J, the junction kept 2 bases outside the gene matches. Here the CDR3 DNA reads TGTGCCAGCAGTTTTGGGACAGGGAAGTTCTTC. Translating gives CASSFGTGKFF.

CDR3 nucleotide sequence: TGCGCCAGCAGCCAAGTTATCTACTCTGGAAACACCATATATTTT. It codes for CASSQVIYSGNTIYF. The V call is TRBV4-3, the J call TRBJ1-3; D is unresolved. V was shortened by 1 base and J by 0 bases, with 7 bases between the two germline ends. There are 15 residues in the CDR3. Germline V lookup: CDR1 LGHNA, CDR2 YSLEER.

This rearrangement joins TRBV12-1 to TRBJ2-3; TRBD2, the table's D call, lacks a check against the DNA. TRBV12-1 corresponds to a pseudogene. The CDR3 length is 22 residues. The CDR3 region is CASSFSPPLATHTHTLTDTQYF. The CDR3 region has the DNA TGTGCCAGCAGCTTTTCCCCCCCCCTAGCTACCCACACTCATACACTCACAGATACGCAGTATTTT.

Turning to this clone: This specimen includes other DNA sequences encoding the same CDR3. The chain has TRBV9 and TRBJ2-1; 11 nucleotides agree with TRBD2. The V gene end was trimmed by 3 bases and the J gene end by 6 bases; junction bases not matched to a gene: 5. This CDR3 is built from 15 residues. CDR1 and CDR2 from the germline V gene are SGDLS and YYNGEE. CDR3 sequence (DNA): TGTGCCAGCAGCGGTGGACTAGCGGGCGGCAATGAGCAGTTCTTC. Translated, it gives CASSGGLAGGNEQFF.

The chain is built from TRBV5-1 and TRBJ2-7; weak D call: TRBD2 (5 bases). The CDR3 is 15 amino acids. V lost 0 bases and J lost 0, with 10 bases in between. The germline V gene encodes CDR1 SGHRS and CDR2 YFSETQ. Written as DNA, the CDR3 is TGCGCCAGCAGCTTGGTACGGGGTAGCTCCTACGAGCAGTACTTC. The encoded protein is CASSLVRGSSYEQYF.

CDR3 loop: CASSLEGQTYNEQFF. Here the CDR3 DNA reads TGCGCCAGCAGCTTGGAGGGACAGACTTACAATGAGCAGTTCTTC. The V gene is TRBV5-1, the J gene TRBJ2-1; 7 nucleotides line up with TRBD1. The CDR3 extends over 15 amino acids. Germline V gene sequence: CDR1 SGHRS, CDR2 YFSETQ. The J segment lost 4 bases and the V segment lost 0 bases, leaving 4 bases of the junction unmatched.

This clone was observed a handful of times. The J gene is TRBJ1-4, the V gene TRBV5-4, with 7 bases aligning to TRBD1. The length of the CDR3 is 15 residues. The germline CDR1 and CDR2 sequences are SGHNT and YYREEE (reference sequence). Trimming removed 4 bases from V and 3 bases from J; junction bases left unmatched: 6. The CDR3, as DNA: TGTGCCAGCAGCACGCCGGGACAGCCTAATGAAAAACTGTTTTTT. It codes for CASSTPGQPNEKLFF.

This chain connects TRBV10-3 to TRBJ2-7; D may be TRBD2 (5 bases). Germline values: CDR1 ENHRY, CDR2 SYGVKD. V was cut by 10 bases and J by 3 bases, with 19 bases left in between. CDR3 length: 14 residues. CDR3 loop: CATADEHSGYEQYF. DNA of the CDR3: TGTGCCACCGCCGACGAGCACAGCGGCTACGAGCAGTACTTC.

V and J are TRBV6-1 and TRBJ2-1; 9 nucleotides line up with TRBD1. CDR1 and CDR2 from the germline V gene are MNHNS and SASEGT. This CDR3 spans 16 amino acids. V lost 3 bases to trimming and J lost 6 bases; unmatched junction nucleotides: 9. The CDR3 spells CASSESVGQGSNEQFF. The CDR3 DNA follows: TGTGCCAGCAGTGAGTCGGTGGGACAGGGAAGCAATGAGCAGTTCTTC.

This rearrangement joins TRBV6-1 to TRBJ2-5, with 7 bases fitting TRBD1. Germline V gene data show CDR1 as MNHNS and CDR2 as SASEGT. The ends lost 6 bases at V and 5 bases at J; junction bases unmatched: 6. This CDR3 region has 13 residues. The CDR3 sequence is CASRQQGRETQYF. The DNA for the CDR3 is TGTGCCAGCAGGCAACAGGGGCGGGAGACCCAGTACTTC.

This clone was found once. The chain couples TRBV4-3 to TRBJ1-6; D gene unclear. The V end lost 0 bases, the J end lost 0 bases, and 6 bases lay between the germline ends. The CDR3 covers 16 residues. Germline V gene data show CDR1 as LGHNA and CDR2 as YSLEER. The CDR3 sequence is CASSQDMSSYNSPLHF. The CDR3 coding sequence is TGCGCCAGCAGCCAAGACATGAGCTCCTATAATTCACCCCTCCACTTT.

The genes are TRBV7-2 and TRBJ2-5, with D possibly TRBD1 on 5 matching bases. Germline V gives CDR1 SGHTA, CDR2 FQGNSA. V was shortened by 0 bases and J by 4 bases, with 18 bases between the two germline ends. The CDR3 contains 17 residues. The CDR3 loop reads CASSLAGLAVQGETQYF. DNA for the CDR3: TGTGCCAGCAGCTTAGCGGGTTTGGCGGTGCAGGGAGAGACCCAGTACTTC.